The 26 T cell receptor beta chains below all came from one sample that was sequenced in a study of shared clonotypes between healthy human individuals. It was CD45RO-negative cells, positively selected for CCR7, that made up naive CD8 cells, with terminally differentiated effector memory CD45RA+ cells excluded. TCRdb's table, derived via immunoSEQ multiplex PCR, lists solely in-frame clones and lacks some. The data hold hundreds of thousands of clones, with approximately 96% observed a single time. Sequencing was done on a sample of naive CD8+ T cells sorted from blood. The receptor source for this set is a woman aged 25 to 39 in good health.

The chain links TRBV27 to TRBJ2-7, with 9 bases identical to TRBD1. The CDR3 contains 15 residues. J lost 1 base, V lost 3 bases, and 4 bases had no gene match. CDR1 is MNHEY, CDR2 SMNVEV, per germline (reference sequence). CDR3 DNA: TGTGCCAGCAGTTTTGTTGGGACAGGGTCCTACGAGCAGTACTTC. This sequence encodes CASSFVGTGSYEQYF.

The gene calls are TRBV19 and TRBJ1-2; D gene unclear. The germline CDR1 and CDR2 sequences are LNHDA and SQIVND (reference sequence). V was shortened by 3 bases and J by 4 bases, with 9 bases between the two germline ends. The CDR3 has 13 amino acids. CDR3 region: CASSITAAYGYTF. The CDR3 nucleotides read TGTGCCAGTAGTATTACAGCCGCCTATGGCTACACCTTC.

The chain joins TRBV5-4 to TRBJ2-7; 10 nucleotides agree with TRBD1. The ends lost 4 bases at V and 2 bases at J; junction bases unmatched: 3. The CDR3 is 14 residues long. Germline V gene sequence: CDR1 SGHNT, CDR2 YYREEE (reference sequence). The CDR3 sequence is CASSGTGETYEQYF. The CDR3 coding sequence is TGTGCCAGCAGCGGGACAGGGGAGACCTACGAGCAGTACTTC.

The genes are TRBV28 and TRBJ1-1, with no clear D. The CDR3 loop spans 13 amino acids. Germline loops: CDR1 MDHEN, CDR2 SYDVKM. Trimming removed 7 bases at V and 4 bases at J, with 13 bases between. CDR3 sequence reads: CASKRGGSTEAFF. The CDR3 DNA is TGTGCCAGCAAGCGAGGCGGGAGCACTGAAGCTTTCTTT.

The rearrangement links TRBV27 to TRBJ2-7; 11 positions agree with TRBD2. The junction had 8 bases not matched to a gene; V was cut back by 3 bases and J by 7 bases. This CDR3 has 15 residues. The germline CDR1 and CDR2 sequences are MNHEY and SMNVEV (reference sequence). The CDR3 loop reads CASSFGTSGFGEQYF. CDR3 coding DNA: TGTGCCAGCAGTTTCGGGACTAGCGGCTTTGGTGAGCAGTACTTC.

The J gene is TRBJ1-1, the V gene TRBV19; TRBD1 agrees at 9 bases. Germline-derived CDR1 and CDR2 are LNHDA and SQIVND (reference sequence). This CDR3 is built from 13 residues. The V and J ends lost 6 bases and 5 bases, in that order; junction bases with no gene match: 4. The CDR3 sequence: CASRNRGLTEAFF. The CDR3 DNA reads as TGTGCCAGTAGAAACAGGGGGCTTACTGAAGCTTTCTTT.

V usage is TRBV4-2 and J usage is TRBJ1-1, with D unclear. V was shortened by 0 bases and J by 3 bases, with 8 bases between the two germline ends. The CDR3 runs to 14 residues. Germline lookup yields CDR1 LGHNA and CDR2 YNFKEQ. Here the CDR3 reads CASSQDTKYTEAFF. In DNA form, the CDR3 reads TGTGCCAGCAGCCAAGACACCAAGTACACTGAAGCTTTCTTT.

V usage is TRBV7-8 and J usage is TRBJ2-5; D ambiguous. Germline CDR1 and CDR2: SGHVS and FQNEAQ. The ends were cut back, 5 bases at V and 5 bases at J, with 21 bases in the middle. The CDR3 contains 16 residues. The CDR3: CASSPLLAVEIETQYF. The CDR3 coding sequence is TGTGCCAGCAGCCCCCTTTTGGCGGTGGAGATTGAGACCCAGTACTTC.

The V and J genes are TRBV5-6 and TRBJ2-7; D is possibly TRBD1 or TRBD2 (5 bases each). The CDR3 is made up of 13 amino acids. Germline lookup yields CDR1 SGHDT and CDR2 YYEEEE. V gave up 7 bases and J gave up 0 bases, with 11 bases separating them. CDR3 residues: CASGPGSSYEQYF. The CDR3 coding sequence is TGTGCCAGCGGACCAGGGAGCTCCTACGAGCAGTACTTC.

The rearrangement uses TRBV7-9 and TRBJ2-7, with no clear D. The CDR3 contains 15 residues. Germline CDR1 and CDR2: SEHNR and FQNEAQ (reference sequence). Trimming pared 1 base from V and 3 bases from J, leaving 13 bases between. CDR3 amino acids: CASSLDLQLSYEQYF. DNA of the CDR3: TGTGCCAGCAGCTTAGATCTGCAGCTGAGCTACGAGCAGTACTTC.

This chain links TRBV29-1 with TRBJ2-1; D ambiguous. Trimming took off 2 bases at V and 7 bases at J, with 12 bases between the two ends. The CDR3 has 13 amino acids. Germline loops: CDR1 SQVTM, CDR2 ANQGSEA. CDR3 region: CSVELALRNEQFF. The CDR3 coding sequence is TGCAGCGTTGAACTCGCTTTACGAAATGAGCAGTTCTTC.

The V and J genes are TRBV6-5 and TRBJ2-7, with 9 bases lining up with TRBD2. Germline CDR1 and CDR2: MNHEY and SVGAGI. The CDR3 is made up of 14 amino acids. The V and J ends lost 6 bases and 5 bases, in that order; junction bases with no gene match: 8. The CDR3 loop reads CASSMLAGFDEQYF. CDR3 nucleotide sequence: TGTGCCAGCAGCATGCTAGCGGGATTCGACGAGCAGTACTTC.

The chain joins TRBV7-8 to TRBJ2-7; no clear D gene. V gave up 5 bases and J gave up 3 bases, with 5 bases separating them. CDR3 length: 11 amino acids. Germline CDR1 reads SGHVS; CDR2 reads FQNEAQ. The chain's CDR3 is CASSPVYEQYF. CDR3 DNA sequence: TGTGCCAGCAGCCCTGTCTACGAGCAGTACTTC. Full variable domain (missing parts from reference TRBV7-8 and TRBJ2-7): GAGVSQSPRYKVAKRGQDVALRCDPISGHVSLFWYQQALGQGPEFLTYFQNEAQLDKSGLPSDRFFAERPEGSVSTLKIQRTQQEDSAVYLCASSPVYEQYFGPGTRLTVT.

V usage is TRBV27 and J usage is TRBJ2-7, with 9 positions matching TRBD1. The germline CDR1 and CDR2 sequences are MNHEY and SMNVEV (reference sequence). Trimming cost V 4 bases and J 4 bases; bases outside gene matches: 11. The CDR3 spans 16 residues. CDR3 sequence (DNA): TGTGCCAGCAGTTCTACAGGGGGCCCCTCCGGATACGAGCAGTACTTC. Translating gives CASSSTGGPSGYEQYF.

This clone was seen a single time. The chain joins TRBV18 to TRBJ1-4, with D unresolved. This CDR3 spans 19 amino acids. Trimming left V 4 bases short and J 0 bases short, with 21 bases between. CDR1 and CDR2 (germline): KGHSH, LQKENI. CDR3 protein: CASSHRHGDRLSTNEKLFF. The CDR3 region has the DNA TGTGCCAGCTCACATCGTCACGGGGATCGGTTATCAACTAATGAAAAACTGTTTTTT.

This chain uses TRBV28 with TRBJ1-2; the match to TRBD1 covers 10 bases. V lost 6 bases, J lost 0 bases, and 7 bases stayed unmatched. This CDR3 is built from 16 residues. The germline V gene has CDR1 MDHEN and CDR2 SYDVKM. The CDR3 DNA reads as TGTGCCAGCAGCAGGACAGGGGGAGTCGCTAACTATGGCTACACCTTC. Its protein is CASSRTGGVANYGYTF.

This clone was picked up one time. The rearrangement joins TRBV28 to TRBJ2-7, with D unresolved. Trimming took off 5 bases at V and 2 bases at J, with 13 bases between the two ends. The germline V gene encodes CDR1 MDHEN and CDR2 SYDVKM. The CDR3 is made up of 14 amino acids. DNA of the CDR3: TGTGCCAGCAGTCCCCTTCCCGAGGCCTACGAGCAGTACTTC. It codes for CASSPLPEAYEQYF. Together with reference TRBV28 and TRBJ2-7, the CDR3 gives the full variable domain: DVKVTQSSRYLVKRTGEKVFLECVQDMDHENMFWYRQDPGLGLRLIYFSYDVKMKEKGDIPEGYSVSREKKERFSLILESASTNQTSMYLCASSPLPEAYEQYFGPGTRLTVT.

The count of this clone is one. The V and J genes are TRBV12-5 and TRBJ2-2; D is unclear. Deletions cut 1 base from V and 7 bases from J, with 13 bases between. This CDR3 is built from 15 residues. Per the germline V gene, CDR1 is LGHNT and CDR2 is FRNRAP. CDR3 protein: CASGLGTSEFGELFF. The CDR3 region has the DNA TGTGCTAGTGGTTTGGGCACGTCCGAATTCGGGGAGCTGTTTTTT.

The rearrangement joins TRBV2 to TRBJ2-5, with D unresolved. V was trimmed by 5 bases and J by 1 base, leaving 17 bases between them. This CDR3 is built from 16 residues. Germline loops: CDR1 SNHLY, CDR2 FYNNEI. CDR3 sequence: CASSYSGPETQETQYF. In DNA, the CDR3 is TGTGCCAGCAGTTACTCTGGTCCAGAAACCCAAGAGACCCAGTACTTC.

This clone was counted a single time. Written as DNA, the CDR3 is TGCGCCAGCAGCCAAGTCGTCCAAAGCTCCTACGAGCAGTACTTC. Its protein is CASSQVVQSSYEQYF. The rearrangement uses TRBV4-1 and TRBJ2-7; D gene uncertain. V was shortened by 1 base and J by 0 bases, with 10 bases between the two germline ends. In germline, CDR1 is MGHRA, CDR2 YSYEKL. There are 15 residues in the CDR3.

The gene calls are TRBV7-9 and TRBJ2-7; D possibly uses TRBD1 or TRBD2 (5 bases each). Germline CDR1 reads SEHNR; CDR2 reads FQNEAQ (reference sequence). The length of the CDR3 is 14 residues. Deletions cut 4 bases from V and 3 bases from J, with 13 bases between. The CDR3 protein is CASSWGTRHYEQYF. CDR3 sequence (DNA): TGTGCCAGCAGCTGGGGGACCCGGCACTACGAGCAGTACTTC.

V usage is TRBV4-1 and J usage is TRBJ2-7; 7 nucleotides align to TRBD2. V lost 0 bases and J lost 4; bases outside the gene matches: 12. The CDR3 length is 17 residues. Looked up from germline, CDR1 is MGHRA and CDR2 is YSYEKL. The CDR3 bases are TGCGCCAGCAGCCAAGATCCGACCGGACTAGTAAGGTACGAGCAGTACTTC. Its translation is CASSQDPTGLVRYEQYF.

This chain links TRBV6-5 with TRBJ1-5; no clear D. V lost 4 bases and J 2 bases, leaving 12 bases between the germline ends. Germline V gene sequence: CDR1 MNHEY, CDR2 SVGAGI. The CDR3 has 15 amino acids. The CDR3 sequence: CASSFRRKRNQPQHF. For the CDR3, the DNA is TGTGCCAGCAGTTTCCGGAGAAAACGCAATCAGCCCCAGCATTTT.

This clone showed up just once. The chain joins TRBV27 to TRBJ2-7; 7 bases line up with TRBD2. J was trimmed by 5 bases and V by 1 base; bases with no gene match: 5. In germline, CDR1 is MNHEY, CDR2 SMNVEV (reference sequence). The CDR3 contains 14 residues. In DNA form, the CDR3 reads TGTGCCAGCAGTTTATTCTCTGCGGGGGACGAGCAGTACTTC. Encoded protein: CASSLFSAGDEQYF.

The chain joins TRBV4-1 to TRBJ2-7; D call uncertain. This CDR3 has 14 residues. CDR1 and CDR2 from the germline V gene are MGHRA and YSYEKL. The V end lost 2 bases, the J end lost 5 bases, and 13 bases lay between the germline ends. CDR3 sequence: CASSQRGPFDEQYF. The CDR3 nucleotides are TGCGCCAGCAGCCAACGAGGCCCCTTTGACGAGCAGTACTTC.

V gene TRBV5-6 combines with J gene TRBJ2-3; possibly TRBD2 for D (5 bases). Germline lookup yields CDR1 SGHDT and CDR2 YYEEEE. V was pared by 2 bases and J by 6 bases, with 10 bases between. This CDR3 spans 13 amino acids. CDR3 sequence (DNA): TGTGCCAGCAGCTTCGGACTGGGCGATACGCAGTATTTT. Translating gives CASSFGLGDTQYF.